The 12 T cell receptor beta chains presented below share a single source sample, sequenced in a study of CD4 T cells in relation to SARS-CoV-2 and coronaviruses. The unexposed donors gave CD4+ T cells in 2011-2018, prior to COVID-19. CD4+ T cells were isolated from the cells after 10 days of culture. The antigens for these receptors are not known. This table comes from immunoSEQ multiplex PCR, and its TCRdb copy is limited to in-frame clones, with some not included. The top ten clones hold roughly 17% of a sample with some 21,000 clones, over 60% of them seen once. Sequencing was performed on CD4+ T cells from PBMCs, cultured in vitro. These receptors were taken from a human donor in good health.

The V call is TRBV25-1, the J call TRBJ2-7; 7 bases are shared with TRBD2. The ends lost 3 bases at V and 3 bases at J; junction bases unmatched: 8. CDR1 and CDR2 from the germline V gene are MGHDK and SYGVNS. The CDR3 is made up of 15 amino acids. The CDR3 loop reads CASSETSRVNYEQYF. The CDR3 coding sequence is TGTGCCAGCAGTGAGACTAGCAGGGTTAACTACGAGCAGTACTTC.

This chain uses TRBV7-3 with TRBJ2-1; D perhaps matches TRBD2 (7 bases). Germline V gives CDR1 SGHTA, CDR2 FQGTGA. V was trimmed by 5 bases and J by 7 bases, leaving 18 bases between them. This CDR3 spans 15 amino acids. The CDR3 is CASSPTGGGGNEQFF. CDR3 bases: TGTGCCAGCAGCCCCACGGGGGGAGGGGGGAATGAGCAGTTCTTC.

The chain carries TRBV2 and TRBJ1-3; TRBD1 matches 7 bases. Germline CDR1 SNHLY, CDR2 FYNNEI. There are 15 residues in the CDR3. The J segment lost 2 bases and the V segment lost 5 bases, leaving 6 bases of the junction unmatched. The CDR3 reads CASSLGDRAGNTIYF. CDR3 nucleotides: TGTGCCAGCAGTCTGGGCGACAGGGCTGGAAACACCATATATTTT.

The chain has TRBV19 and TRBJ1-1; D unclear. Germline V CDR1 and CDR2: LNHDA, SQIVND (reference sequence). This CDR3 contains 13 residues. Trimming stripped 5 bases from V and 1 base from J, with 8 bases between. The CDR3 DNA follows: TGTGCCAGTAGTCAACGGGAGAACACTGAAGCTTTCTTT. This sequence encodes CASSQRENTEAFF.

The rearrangement uses TRBV3-1 (or the pseudogene TRBV3-2) and TRBJ1-2; weak D call: TRBD1 (6 bases). The length of the CDR3 is 14 residues. The germline V and J ends were trimmed by 4 bases and 6 bases, with 15 bases remaining between them. CDR1 and CDR2 from the germline V gene are LGHDT and YNNKEL (reference sequence). CDR3 nucleotide sequence: TGTGCCAGCAGCCGATTACAGGGTTCCGATGGCTACACCTTC. It yields the protein CASSRLQGSDGYTF.

The rearrangement links TRBV7-9 to TRBJ2-1, with TRBD2 matching 9 bases. The CDR3 has 18 residues. Germline V CDR1 and CDR2: SEHNR, FQNEAQ (reference sequence). With 5 bases clipped from V and 7 bases from J, the junction kept 18 bases outside the gene matches. CDR3 in DNA: TGTGCCAGCAGCCCCCTTGCGGGAGGGCCTTTTGGTCGGAATGAGCAGTTCTTC. Amino acid sequence: CASSPLAGGPFGRNEQFF. The variable domain in full, completed from reference TRBV7-9 and TRBJ2-1, reads DTGVSQNPRHKITKRGQNVTFRCDPISEHNRLYWYRQTLGQGPEFLTYFQNEAQLEKSRLLSDRFSAERPKGSFSTLEIQRTEQGDSAMYLCASSPLAGGPFGRNEQFFGPGTRLTVL.

The chain has TRBV30 and TRBJ2-7; a possible D gene is TRBD1 (6 bases). Trimming cost V 4 bases and J 1 base, with 14 bases left between them. The CDR3 length is 14 residues. The germline gives CDR1 GTSNPN, CDR2 SVGIG (reference sequence). Here the CDR3 reads CAWNLGGQSYEQYF. The CDR3, as DNA: TGTGCCTGGAATTTAGGGGGTCAGTCCTACGAGCAGTACTTC.

V and J are TRBV6-6 and TRBJ1-2; TRBD1 might be the D (5 bases). Germline-derived CDR1 and CDR2 are MNHNY and SVGAGI (reference sequence). V gave up 0 bases and J gave up 4 bases, with 12 bases separating them. The CDR3 is made up of 15 amino acids. The CDR3 reads CASSYSDNDIYGYTF. In DNA, the CDR3 is TGTGCCAGCAGTTACTCGGACAACGACATCTATGGCTACACCTTC.

The J gene is TRBJ1-1, the V gene TRBV5-1; the D is unclear. The V end was cut by 0 bases, the J end by 1 base, with 7 bases between. CDR1 and CDR2 (germline): SGHRS, YFSETQ. The CDR3 spans 14 residues. CDR3 bases: TGCGCCAGCAGCTTGGCCTCCTGGAACACTGAAGCTTTCTTT. This gives the protein CASSLASWNTEAFF.

This CDR3 reads CASSYRGPREKLFF. CDR3 nucleotide sequence: TGTGCCAGCAGCTACAGGGGGCCGAGAGAAAAACTGTTTTTT. The rearrangement uses TRBV2 and TRBJ1-4; TRBD1 matches at 9 bases. This CDR3 has 14 amino acids. Germline V gives CDR1 SNHLY, CDR2 FYNNEI. The V and J ends lost 6 bases and 8 bases, in that order; junction bases with no gene match: 7.

The V call is TRBV20-1, the J call TRBJ2-7; D is uncertain. The CDR3 consists of 16 residues. Germline-derived CDR1 and CDR2 are DFQATT and SNEGSKA (reference sequence). V was trimmed by 3 bases and J by 0 bases, leaving 18 bases between them. This chain's CDR3 is CSASILGTFSSYEQYF. For the CDR3, the DNA is TGCAGTGCTAGTATCCTGGGCACCTTTAGCTCCTACGAGCAGTACTTC.

The J gene is TRBJ2-6, the V gene TRBV5-5; no clear D gene. The CDR3 is 14 residues long. V was pared by 3 bases and J by 0 bases, with 4 bases between. The germline V gene encodes CDR1 SGHKS and CDR2 YYEKEE (reference sequence). Here the CDR3 DNA reads TGTGCCAGCAGCTCGTCCTCTGGGGCCAACGTCCTGACTTTC. Amino acid sequence: CASSSSSGANVLTF.